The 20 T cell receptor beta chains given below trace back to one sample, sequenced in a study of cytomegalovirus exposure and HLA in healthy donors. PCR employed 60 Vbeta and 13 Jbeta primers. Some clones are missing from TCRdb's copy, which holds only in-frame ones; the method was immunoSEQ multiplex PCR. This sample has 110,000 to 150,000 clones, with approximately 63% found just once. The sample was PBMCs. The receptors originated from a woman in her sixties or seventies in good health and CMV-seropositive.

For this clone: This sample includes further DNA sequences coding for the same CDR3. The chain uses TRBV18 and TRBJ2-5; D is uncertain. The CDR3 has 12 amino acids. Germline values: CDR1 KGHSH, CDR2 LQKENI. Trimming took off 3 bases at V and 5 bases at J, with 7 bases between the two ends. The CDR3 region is CASSPAGETQYF. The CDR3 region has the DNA TGTGCCAGCTCACCCGCCGGGGAGACCCAGTACTTC.

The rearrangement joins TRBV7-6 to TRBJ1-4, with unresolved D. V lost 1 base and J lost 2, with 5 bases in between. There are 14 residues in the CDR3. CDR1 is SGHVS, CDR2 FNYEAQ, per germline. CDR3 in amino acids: CASSLVSTNEKLFF. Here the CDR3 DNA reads TGTGCCAGCAGCTTAGTGTCGACTAATGAAAAACTGTTTTTT.

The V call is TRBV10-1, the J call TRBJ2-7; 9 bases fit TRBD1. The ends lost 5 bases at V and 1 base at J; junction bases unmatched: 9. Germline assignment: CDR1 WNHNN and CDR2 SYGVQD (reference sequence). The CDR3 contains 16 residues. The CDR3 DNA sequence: TGCGCCAGCAGTTCTAAAGAGGGGACAGGGTCCTACGAGCAGTACTTC. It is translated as CASSSKEGTGSYEQYF.

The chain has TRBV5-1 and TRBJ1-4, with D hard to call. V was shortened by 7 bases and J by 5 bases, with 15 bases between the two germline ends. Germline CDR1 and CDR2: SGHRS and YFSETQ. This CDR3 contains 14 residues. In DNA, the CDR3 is TGCGCCAGCTGCGAGGAGGGTGGGAATGAAAAACTGTTTTTT. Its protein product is CASCEEGGNEKLFF.

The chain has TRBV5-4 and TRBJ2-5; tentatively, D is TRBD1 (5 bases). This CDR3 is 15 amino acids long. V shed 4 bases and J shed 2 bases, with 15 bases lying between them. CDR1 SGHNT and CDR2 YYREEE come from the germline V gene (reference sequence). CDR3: CASSPSPTGQETQYF. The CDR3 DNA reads TGTGCCAGCAGCCCGTCCCCTACAGGTCAAGAGACCCAGTACTTC.

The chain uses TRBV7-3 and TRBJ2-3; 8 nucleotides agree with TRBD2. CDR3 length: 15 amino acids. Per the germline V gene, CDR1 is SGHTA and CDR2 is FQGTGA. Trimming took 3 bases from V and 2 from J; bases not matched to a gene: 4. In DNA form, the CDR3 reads TGTGCCAGCAGCTTTGCGGGAGGACACACAGATACGCAGTATTTT. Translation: CASSFAGGHTDTQYF.

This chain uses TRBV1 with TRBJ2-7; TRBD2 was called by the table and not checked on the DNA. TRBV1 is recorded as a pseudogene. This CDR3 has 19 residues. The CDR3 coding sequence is TGCACCAGCAGCCAAGATTTAAGACTAGCGGGACCCTCAGTCTACGAGCAGTACTTC. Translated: CTSSQDLRLAGPSVYEQYF.

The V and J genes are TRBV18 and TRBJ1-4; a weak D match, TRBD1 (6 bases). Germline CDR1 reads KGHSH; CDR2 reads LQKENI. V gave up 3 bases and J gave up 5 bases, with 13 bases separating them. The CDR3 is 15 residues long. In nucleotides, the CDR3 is TGTGCCAGCTCACCGGGTGGACAGAGAAATGAAAAACTGTTTTTT. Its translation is CASSPGGQRNEKLFF.

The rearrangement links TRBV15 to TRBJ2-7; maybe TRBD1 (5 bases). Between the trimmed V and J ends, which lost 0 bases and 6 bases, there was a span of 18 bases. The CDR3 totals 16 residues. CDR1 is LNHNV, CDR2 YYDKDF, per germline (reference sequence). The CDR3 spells CATSRDHQGLSGEQYF. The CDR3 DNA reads TGTGCCACCAGCAGAGATCATCAGGGTCTTTCGGGCGAGCAGTACTTC.

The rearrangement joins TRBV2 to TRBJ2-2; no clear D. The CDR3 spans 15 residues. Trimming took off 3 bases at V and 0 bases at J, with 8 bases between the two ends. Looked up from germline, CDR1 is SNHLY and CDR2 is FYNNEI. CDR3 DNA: TGTGCCAGCAGTGAGACATTTCCGAACACCGGGGAGCTGTTTTTT. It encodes CASSETFPNTGELFF.

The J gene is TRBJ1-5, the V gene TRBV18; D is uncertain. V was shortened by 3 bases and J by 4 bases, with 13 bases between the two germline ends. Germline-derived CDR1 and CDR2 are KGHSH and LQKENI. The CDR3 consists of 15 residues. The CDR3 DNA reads TGTGCCAGCTCACCCCCTGGATCGGGGAATCAGCCCCAGCATTTT. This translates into CASSPPGSGNQPQHF.

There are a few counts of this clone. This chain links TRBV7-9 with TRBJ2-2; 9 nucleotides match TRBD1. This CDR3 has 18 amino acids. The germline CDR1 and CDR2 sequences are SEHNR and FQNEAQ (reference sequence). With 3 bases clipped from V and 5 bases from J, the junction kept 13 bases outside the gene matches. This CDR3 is CASSFIPGQGHGTGELFF. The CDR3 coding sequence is TGTGCCAGCAGCTTCATACCGGGACAGGGACATGGGACCGGGGAGCTGTTTTTT.

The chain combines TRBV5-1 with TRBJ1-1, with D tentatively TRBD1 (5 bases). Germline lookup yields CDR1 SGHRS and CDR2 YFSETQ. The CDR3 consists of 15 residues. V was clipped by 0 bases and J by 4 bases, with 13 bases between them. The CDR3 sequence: CASSLEGSGGTEAFF. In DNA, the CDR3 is TGCGCCAGCAGCTTGGAAGGCTCCGGGGGCACTGAAGCTTTCTTT.

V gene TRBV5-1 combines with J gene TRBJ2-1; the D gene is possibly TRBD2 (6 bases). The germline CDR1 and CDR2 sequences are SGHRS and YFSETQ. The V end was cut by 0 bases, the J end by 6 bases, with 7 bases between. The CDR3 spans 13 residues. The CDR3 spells CASSLGLVNEQFF. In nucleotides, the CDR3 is TGCGCCAGCAGCTTGGGACTAGTCAATGAGCAGTTCTTC. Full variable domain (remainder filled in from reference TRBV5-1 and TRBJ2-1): KAGVTQTPRYLIKTRGQQVTLSCSPISGHRSVSWYQQTPGQGLQFLFEYFSETQRNKGNFPGRFSGRQFSNSRSEMNVSTLELGDSALYLCASSLGLVNEQFFGPGTRLTVL.

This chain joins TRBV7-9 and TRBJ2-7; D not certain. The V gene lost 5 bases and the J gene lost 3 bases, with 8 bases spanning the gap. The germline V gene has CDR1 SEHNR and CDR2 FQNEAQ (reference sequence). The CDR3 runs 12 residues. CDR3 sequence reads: CASSTHSYEQYF. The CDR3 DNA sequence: TGTGCCAGCAGCACCCACAGCTACGAGCAGTACTTC.

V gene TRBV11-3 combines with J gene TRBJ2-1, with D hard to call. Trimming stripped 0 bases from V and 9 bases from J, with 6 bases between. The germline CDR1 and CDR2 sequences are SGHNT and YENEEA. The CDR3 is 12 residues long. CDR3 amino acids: CASSLDLSEQFF. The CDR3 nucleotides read TGTGCCAGCAGCTTAGATCTTAGTGAGCAGTTCTTC.

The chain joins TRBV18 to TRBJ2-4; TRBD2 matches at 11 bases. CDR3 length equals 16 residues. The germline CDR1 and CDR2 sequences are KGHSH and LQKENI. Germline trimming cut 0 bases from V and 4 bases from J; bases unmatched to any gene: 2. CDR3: CASSPPLAGGKNIQYF. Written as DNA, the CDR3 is TGTGCCAGCTCACCACCGTTAGCGGGAGGGAAAAACATTCAGTACTTC.

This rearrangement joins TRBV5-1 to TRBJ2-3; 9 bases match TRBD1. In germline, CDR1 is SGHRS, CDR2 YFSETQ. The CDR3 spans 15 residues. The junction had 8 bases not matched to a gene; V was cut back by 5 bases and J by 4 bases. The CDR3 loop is CASRLQGAPADTQYF. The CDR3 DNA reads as TGCGCCAGCAGGTTACAGGGGGCCCCGGCAGATACGCAGTATTTT.

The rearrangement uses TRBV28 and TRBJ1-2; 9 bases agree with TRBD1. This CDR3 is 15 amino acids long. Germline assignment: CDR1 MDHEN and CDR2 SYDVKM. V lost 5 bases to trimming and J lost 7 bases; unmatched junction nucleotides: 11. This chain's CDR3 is CASSSQTGGSSGYTF. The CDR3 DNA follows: TGTGCCAGCAGTAGCCAGACAGGGGGGAGTTCTGGCTACACCTTC.

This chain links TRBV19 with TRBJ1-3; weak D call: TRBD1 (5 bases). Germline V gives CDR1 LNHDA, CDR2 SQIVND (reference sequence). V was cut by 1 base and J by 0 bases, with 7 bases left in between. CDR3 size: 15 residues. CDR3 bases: TGTGCCAGTAGTATAGGTCAGGGCTCTGGAAACACCATATATTTT. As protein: CASSIGQGSGNTIYF.